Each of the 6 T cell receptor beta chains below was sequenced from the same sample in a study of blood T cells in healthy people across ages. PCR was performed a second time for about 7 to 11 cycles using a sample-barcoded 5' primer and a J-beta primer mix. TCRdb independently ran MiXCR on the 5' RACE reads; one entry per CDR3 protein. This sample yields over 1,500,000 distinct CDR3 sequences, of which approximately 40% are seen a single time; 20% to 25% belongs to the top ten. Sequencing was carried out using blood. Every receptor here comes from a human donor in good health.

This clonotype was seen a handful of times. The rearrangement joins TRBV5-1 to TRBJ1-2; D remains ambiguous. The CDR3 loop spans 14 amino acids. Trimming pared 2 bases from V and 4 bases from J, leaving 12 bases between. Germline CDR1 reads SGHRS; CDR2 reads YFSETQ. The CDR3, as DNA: TGCGCCAGCAGCTTTCGCCGGGATCCCTATGGCTACACCTTC. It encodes CASSFRRDPYGYTF. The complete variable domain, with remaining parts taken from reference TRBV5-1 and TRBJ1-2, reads KAGVTQTPRYLIKTRGQQVTLSCSPISGHRSVSWYQQTPGQGLQFLFEYFSETQRNKGNFPGRFSGRQFSNSRSEMNVSTLELGDSALYLCASSFRRDPYGYTFGSGTRLTVV.

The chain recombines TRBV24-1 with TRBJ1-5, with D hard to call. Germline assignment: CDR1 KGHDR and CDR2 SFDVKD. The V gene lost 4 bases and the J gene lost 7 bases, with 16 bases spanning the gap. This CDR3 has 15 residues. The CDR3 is CATSDKDTAYQPQHF. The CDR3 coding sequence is TGTGCCACCAGTGACAAAGATACGGCCTACCAGCCCCAGCATTTT.

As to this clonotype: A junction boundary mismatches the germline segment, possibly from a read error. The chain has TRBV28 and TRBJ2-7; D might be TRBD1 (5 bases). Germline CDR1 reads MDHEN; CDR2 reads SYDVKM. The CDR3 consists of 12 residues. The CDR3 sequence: CARSPTAYEQYF. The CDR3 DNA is TGTGCCCGCAGTCCGACAGCCTACGAGCAGTACTTC.

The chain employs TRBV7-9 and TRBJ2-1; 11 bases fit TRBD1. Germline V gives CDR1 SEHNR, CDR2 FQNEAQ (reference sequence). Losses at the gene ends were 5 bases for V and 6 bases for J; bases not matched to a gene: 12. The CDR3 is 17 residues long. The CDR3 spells CASSKRDRGIIINEQFF. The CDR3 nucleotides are TGTGCCAGCAGCAAACGGGACAGGGGGATCATTATCAATGAGCAGTTCTTC.

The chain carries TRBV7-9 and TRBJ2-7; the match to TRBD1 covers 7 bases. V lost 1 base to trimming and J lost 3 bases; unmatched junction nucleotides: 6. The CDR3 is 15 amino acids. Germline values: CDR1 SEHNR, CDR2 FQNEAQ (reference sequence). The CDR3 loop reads CASSLGETGSYEQYF. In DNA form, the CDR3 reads TGTGCCAGCAGCTTAGGAGAGACAGGGAGCTACGAGCAGTACTTC.

This CDR3 reads CATSSSTSYEQYF. DNA for the CDR3: TGTGCCACCAGCAGTTCGACCTCCTACGAGCAGTACTTC. The genes are TRBV15 and TRBJ2-7; D is ambiguous. Trimming took off 3 bases at V and 0 bases at J, with 6 bases between the two ends. This CDR3 is 13 amino acids long. The germline V gene has CDR1 LNHNV and CDR2 YYDKDF (reference sequence).